Shown below are 25 T cell receptor beta chains from a single sample sequenced in a study of long-term antiretroviral therapy in people with HIV (dated by TCRdb to 2022 to 2024). The immunoSEQ hsTCRB v3.0 assay was used at survey level resolution to sequence the TRB variable region. This is the immuneACCESS table as TCRdb keeps it, with only in-frame sequences that have V and J called. A part of the clones is gone; compared with another copy, unresolved V genes explain less than half, and the rest is unexplained. Across this sample there are 26,000 or so clones, with roughly 78% seen only once. The ten largest clonotypes hold roughly 9.3% of the sample. This specimen was unsorted PBMCs, taken 1.5 years before starting antiretroviral therapy. The receptor set was obtained from a man younger than 30 with HIV.

The chain employs TRBV4-2 and TRBJ1-6, with 7 positions matching TRBD1. The J segment lost 5 bases and the V segment lost 4 bases, leaving 5 bases of the junction unmatched. Germline CDR1 reads LGHNA; CDR2 reads YNFKEQ. This CDR3 comprises 15 residues. The CDR3 nucleotides are TGTGCCAGCAGCCCCCGACAGGGTGATAATTCACCCCTCCACTTT. It translates to CASSPRQGDNSPLHF.

The genes are TRBV4-1 and TRBJ1-2; D gene unclear. V gave up 1 base and J gave up 0 bases, with 6 bases separating them. There are 14 residues in the CDR3. The germline CDR1 and CDR2 sequences are MGHRA and YSYEKL. CDR3 sequence (DNA): TGCGCCAGCAGCCAAGGGGCAGCTAACTATGGCTACACCTTC. It encodes CASSQGAANYGYTF.

This clone was observed a few times. This sequence joins TRBV2 and TRBJ2-7, with 9 positions matching TRBD1. Germline loops: CDR1 SNHLY, CDR2 FYNNEI. The CDR3 loop spans 12 amino acids. Trimming removed 3 bases from V and 11 bases from J; junction bases left unmatched: 5. In nucleotides, the CDR3 is TGTGCCAGCAGTGAGGGGACAGGGCGCGAGTACTTC. Translating it yields CASSEGTGREYF.

This clone was recorded once. The chain combines TRBV14 with TRBJ1-1; D is ambiguous. V dropped 0 bases and J dropped 4 bases, with 12 bases sitting between them. The CDR3 runs to 15 residues. Germline CDR1 and CDR2: SGHDN and FVKESK. DNA for the CDR3: TGTGCCAGCAGCCAAGATCTGGGTGGACTCACTGAAGCTTTCTTT. It translates to CASSQDLGGLTEAFF.

The rearrangement links TRBV27 to TRBJ2-3; 8 bases align to TRBD2. V dropped 4 bases and J dropped 1; count of bases not matched to a gene: 16. The CDR3 contains 19 residues. Germline V lookup: CDR1 MNHEY, CDR2 SMNVEV (reference sequence). Written as DNA, the CDR3 is TGTGCCAGCAGTTCCATCCGACTTATTCGGGGGGGAGGCACAGATACGCAGTATTTT. Its protein product is CASSSIRLIRGGGTDTQYF.

This chain uses TRBV9 with TRBJ2-1; 8 bases fit TRBD1. Germline V gene sequence: CDR1 SGDLS, CDR2 YYNGEE. The trim removed 6 bases at V and 7 bases at J, leaving 9 bases unmatched. There are 14 residues in the CDR3. Here the CDR3 reads CASTPGTGVNEQFF. The CDR3 coding sequence is TGTGCCAGCACCCCCGGGACAGGAGTGAATGAGCAGTTCTTC.

This chain connects TRBV11-2 to TRBJ2-7; 7 bases fit TRBD1. The length of the CDR3 is 16 residues. Germline trimming cut 4 bases from V and 4 bases from J; bases unmatched to any gene: 13. The germline gives CDR1 SGHAT, CDR2 FQNNGV. The CDR3 nucleotides read TGTGCCAGCAGCTCCCGAGGTGAACAGGGGACGTACGAGCAGTACTTC. Amino acids: CASSSRGEQGTYEQYF.

This clone rates as medium-sized (0.01 to 0.1%). This chain uses TRBV27 with TRBJ2-7; no clear D gene. Germline lookup yields CDR1 MNHEY and CDR2 SMNVEV (reference sequence). This CDR3 has 15 residues. The V and J ends lost 6 bases and 3 bases respectively, with 18 bases between them. The DNA for the CDR3 is TGTGCCAGCAGAGACCGAGACGGATTCAACTACGAGCAGTACTTC. Translated: CASRDRDGFNYEQYF.

The gene calls are TRBV5-4 and TRBJ1-1; D unresolved. Trimming cost V 4 bases and J 4 bases, with 11 bases left between them. The CDR3 runs 13 residues. Per the germline V gene, CDR1 is SGHNT and CDR2 is YYREEE (reference sequence). The CDR3 loop is CASSPPGGTEAFF. CDR3 sequence (DNA): TGTGCCAGCAGCCCCCCCGGCGGCACTGAAGCTTTCTTT.

V usage is TRBV19 and J usage is TRBJ1-2, with TRBD1 identical over 9 bases. The germline CDR1 and CDR2 sequences are LNHDA and SQIVND (reference sequence). Losses at the gene ends were 3 bases for V and 6 bases for J; bases not matched to a gene: 5. The CDR3 length is 14 residues. CDR3 in amino acids: CASSILGQGHGYTF. In DNA, the CDR3 is TGTGCCAGTAGTATCTTGGGACAGGGCCATGGCTACACCTTC.

This clone has just a few counts. This chain connects TRBV2 to TRBJ2-5; 8 nucleotides match TRBD2. V shed 6 bases and J 5 bases; nucleotides not matched to a gene: 8. Germline V gene sequence: CDR1 SNHLY, CDR2 FYNNEI. The CDR3 loop spans 14 amino acids. CDR3 region: CASSPAGARETQYF. In DNA, the CDR3 is TGTGCCAGCAGCCCAGCGGGGGCGAGGGAGACCCAGTACTTC.

This sequence joins TRBV4-3 and TRBJ2-1, with D possibly matching TRBD2 (5 bases). Germline V lookup: CDR1 LGHNA, CDR2 YSLEER. V was pared by 4 bases and J by 7 bases, with 11 bases between. There are 13 residues in the CDR3. Here the CDR3 reads CASSLQTGNEQFF. DNA for the CDR3: TGCGCCAGCAGCCTCCAGACGGGGAATGAGCAGTTCTTC.

V gene TRBV4-3 combines with J gene TRBJ2-1; 11 nucleotides line up with TRBD1. With V trimmed by 3 bases and J by 2 bases, 6 bases remained unmatched. The CDR3 sequence is 17 residues long. Germline V gene data show CDR1 as LGHNA and CDR2 as YSLEER. The CDR3 nucleotides read TGCGCCAGCAGCCAGGAATGGACAGGGGGCGCCTACAATGAGCAGTTCTTC. Its protein product is CASSQEWTGGAYNEQFF.

The chain carries TRBV6-5 and TRBJ2-7; no clear D gene. Looked up from germline, CDR1 is MNHEY and CDR2 is SVGAGI. V dropped 7 bases and J dropped 5 bases, with 18 bases sitting between them. The CDR3 extends over 14 amino acids. The CDR3 coding sequence is TGTGCCAGCATTCTAAAAGGGCCCCAAAACGAGCAGTACTTC. Translation: CASILKGPQNEQYF.

The chain links TRBV27 to TRBJ2-3; 9 bases fit TRBD2. This CDR3 comprises 15 residues. The trim removed 6 bases at V and 6 bases at J, leaving 10 bases unmatched. Germline CDR1 MNHEY, CDR2 SMNVEV (reference sequence). This CDR3 is CASRSGTSRDDTQYF. The CDR3 nucleotides are TGTGCCAGCAGGTCTGGGACTAGCAGGGACGATACGCAGTATTTT.

This sequence joins TRBV7-3 and TRBJ2-7; possible D gene TRBD1, 6 bases. Germline V CDR1 and CDR2: SGHTA, FQGTGA. This CDR3 is 16 amino acids long. V dropped 3 bases and J dropped 4 bases, with 19 bases sitting between them. The DNA for the CDR3 is TGTGCCAGCAGCTTGGACAGTGCTCTCGTGGGTTACGAGCAGTACTTC. It yields the protein CASSLDSALVGYEQYF.

J is TRBJ1-1 and V is TRBV19, with D tentatively TRBD1 (6 bases). V was cut by 2 bases and J by 6 bases, with 13 bases left in between. The germline gives CDR1 LNHDA, CDR2 SQIVND (reference sequence). This CDR3 contains 14 residues. The CDR3 DNA is TGTGCCAGTAGTATAATCGGACAGTCCGCTGAAGCTTTCTTT. Translated: CASSIIGQSAEAFF.

This clone was counted a single time. Other DNA variants within this sample encode the same CDR3. This chain connects TRBV18 to TRBJ2-7, with 7 bases identical to TRBD1. With 6 bases clipped from V and 5 bases from J, the junction kept 19 bases outside the gene matches. CDR3 size: 17 residues. Germline values: CDR1 KGHSH, CDR2 LQKENI. In DNA, the CDR3 is TGTGCCAGCTCGCCCGGTCTTCTAGGACAGGCTACCAACGAGCAGTACTTC. Translating it yields CASSPGLLGQATNEQYF.

J is TRBJ2-7 and V is TRBV6-1; D not resolved. The CDR3 loop spans 12 amino acids. The V end lost 2 bases, the J end lost 3 bases, and 5 bases lay between the germline ends. Germline CDR1 MNHNS, CDR2 SASEGT. This CDR3 reads CASSEPYYEQYF. CDR3 bases: TGTGCCAGCAGTGAACCATACTACGAGCAGTACTTC.

This chain joins TRBV29-1 and TRBJ2-7; perhaps TRBD2 as D (7 bases). The V end was cut by 6 bases, the J end by 5 bases, with 17 bases between. This CDR3 contains 13 residues. Germline V CDR1 and CDR2: SQVTM, ANQGSEA. The CDR3 reads CSVKGGGQNEQYF. DNA of the CDR3: TGCAGCGTAAAGGGGGGGGGCCAGAACGAGCAGTACTTC.

This clone was detected only a few times. DNA of the CDR3: TGTGCCAGCAGCTTAGACCGGGGGGAGCAGTACTTC. It specifies CASSLDRGEQYF. This chain uses TRBV11-2 with TRBJ2-7, with D tentatively TRBD2 (6 bases). Germline lookup yields CDR1 SGHAT and CDR2 FQNNGV. The length of the CDR3 is 12 residues. V lost 0 bases, J lost 7 bases, and 7 bases lay in between.

This chain links TRBV4-3 with TRBJ2-5; 8 bases match TRBD2. Per the germline V gene, CDR1 is LGHNA and CDR2 is YSLEER. The CDR3 is 17 residues long. V lost 0 bases to trimming and J lost 5 bases; unmatched junction nucleotides: 11. The CDR3 reads CASSQDPPGGREETQYF. The CDR3 region has the DNA TGCGCCAGCAGCCAAGACCCCCCGGGGGGGAGGGAGGAGACCCAGTACTTC.

V and J are TRBV29-1 and TRBJ2-3; D uncertain. Trimming shortened V by 6 bases and J by 4 bases, and 8 bases separated the two germline ends. Germline assignment: CDR1 SQVTM and CDR2 ANQGSEA. This CDR3 contains 11 residues. This CDR3 reads CSVIVADTQYF. For the CDR3, the DNA is TGCAGCGTAATAGTGGCAGATACGCAGTATTTT.

The rearrangement uses TRBV9 and TRBJ1-1; D may be TRBD1 (5 bases). Germline V gives CDR1 SGDLS, CDR2 YYNGEE. The CDR3 totals 13 residues. V lost 4 bases and J lost 0, with 7 bases in between. CDR3 loop: CASSRGLNTEAFF. In DNA, the CDR3 is TGTGCCAGCAGCCGGGGCCTGAACACTGAAGCTTTCTTT.

This clone has a single count. The chain carries TRBV6-5 and TRBJ1-1; tentatively, D is TRBD1 (5 bases). V was shortened by 5 bases and J by 1 base, with 11 bases between the two germline ends. CDR1 and CDR2 (germline): MNHEY, SVGAGI. The CDR3 is 14 amino acids. The CDR3 is CASSNLGGNTEAFF. The CDR3 nucleotides are TGTGCCAGCAGTAATTTGGGGGGGAACACTGAAGCTTTCTTT.